What follows are 5 T cell receptor beta chains derived from one specimen sequenced in a study of shared clonotypes between healthy human individuals. TCRdb keeps only in-frame clones here, not all; method: immunoSEQ multiplex PCR. The repertoire has 950,000 to 1,100,000 clones, roughly 75% of them found once; the top ten carry over 1.3%. The specimen sequenced was memory CD4+ T cells sorted from blood. Indicated subset: CD45RA-negative fraction. The receptors were sampled from a man between 18 and 29 years old in good health.

The chain joins TRBV19 to TRBJ2-5, with a weak D call TRBD1 (7 bases). Germline V lookup: CDR1 LNHDA, CDR2 SQIVND (reference sequence). V gave up 3 bases and J gave up 5 bases, with 22 bases separating them. The CDR3 length is 17 residues. The CDR3 DNA reads TGTGCCAGTAGTATTTCGGGTCAGGGGGGAAATGCGGAGACCCAGTACTTC. It is translated as CASSISGQGGNAETQYF. The complete variable domain, with remaining parts taken from reference TRBV19 and TRBJ2-5, reads DGGITQSPKYLFRKEGQNVTLSCEQNLNHDAMYWYRQDPGQGLRLIYYSQIVNDFQKGDIAEGYSVSREKKESFPLTVTSAQKNPTAFYLCASSISGQGGNAETQYFGPGTRLLVL.

V and J are TRBV6-6 and TRBJ2-3; 10 bases map to TRBD1. After removal of 5 bases from V and 3 bases from J, the junction contained 5 bases not matched to a gene. The CDR3 runs to 15 residues. The germline gives CDR1 MNHNY, CDR2 SVGAGI (reference sequence). The CDR3: CASSPRDRGTDTQYF. DNA of the CDR3: TGTGCCAGCAGTCCCCGGGACAGGGGAACAGATACGCAGTATTTT.

The table lists this clone with a few counts. At the DNA level, this CDR3 is encoded by other sequences in the same sample as well. The chain carries TRBV5-4 and TRBJ1-2; a possible D gene is TRBD1 (6 bases). Germline assignment: CDR1 SGHNT and CDR2 YYREEE (reference sequence). The CDR3 has 15 residues. Trimming took off 0 bases at V and 5 bases at J, with 14 bases between the two ends. DNA for the CDR3: TGTGCCAGCAGCTTGGTGGGAGGGGGAGCATATGGCTACACCTTC. Residues: CASSLVGGGAYGYTF.

The gene calls are TRBV5-4 and TRBJ2-1, with 11 positions matching TRBD2. V shed 4 bases, J shed 4 bases, and the junction held 7 bases outside the gene matches. CDR3 length: 16 residues. Germline V lookup: CDR1 SGHNT, CDR2 YYREEE (reference sequence). CDR3 DNA sequence: TGTGCCAGCAGCCCTACTAGCGGGAGAACTTACAATGAGCAGTTCTTC. It specifies CASSPTSGRTYNEQFF.

J is TRBJ1-3 and V is TRBV7-4; a possible D gene is TRBD1 (6 bases). This CDR3 has 15 residues. Germline V gives CDR1 SGHVT, CDR2 SQSDAQ. V shed 4 bases and J shed 2 bases, with 12 bases lying between them. The CDR3: CASSSRWGPGNTIYF. CDR3 in DNA: TGTGCCAGCAGCTCGAGGTGGGGGCCTGGAAACACCATATATTTT.